These 8 T cell receptor beta chains were all obtained from the same sample, sequenced in a study of cytomegalovirus exposure and HLA in healthy donors. PCR used 60 Vbeta primers and 13 Jbeta primers. Assay used: immunoSEQ multiplex PCR; TCRdb lists only in-frame clones, some missing. The sample consists of about 160,000 clones, about 81% of them appearing once. The sequenced material came from PBMCs. The origin of the receptors is a woman between 18 and 30 years old in good health and CMV-seronegative.

V usage is TRBV9 and J usage is TRBJ2-2, with a weak D call TRBD2 (6 bases). V dropped 4 bases and J dropped 1 base, with 17 bases sitting between them. The CDR3 is made up of 17 amino acids. Germline-derived CDR1 and CDR2 are SGDLS and YYNGEE. CDR3 DNA: TGTGCCAGCAGCCCCTTAGGGGCGGGACTGAACACCGGGGAGCTGTTTTTT. This gives the protein CASSPLGAGLNTGELFF. Drawing the rest from reference TRBV9 and TRBJ2-2, the complete variable domain is DSGVTQTPKHLITATGQRVTLRCSPRSGDLSVYWYQQSLDQGLQFLIQYYNGEERAKGNILERFSAQQFPDLHSELNLSSLELGDSALYFCASSPLGAGLNTGELFFGEGSRLTVL.

The J gene is TRBJ1-4, the V gene TRBV7-8; 7 bases match TRBD1. The CDR3 covers 16 residues. Trimming at V came to 1 base and at J to 7 bases, leaving 9 bases not matched to a gene. Germline V gene data show CDR1 as SGHVS and CDR2 as FQNEAQ. The CDR3 DNA sequence: TGTGCCAGCAGCTTAGTACAGGGGAGGAGGATTGAAAAACTGTTTTTT. Its translation: CASSLVQGRRIEKLFF.

CDR3 bases: TGTGCCAGCAGCTTAGGGGCGGGAGATACGCAGTATTTT. Protein sequence: CASSLGAGDTQYF. The chain couples TRBV7-9 to TRBJ2-3, with a tentative D call TRBD2 (5 bases). The germline gives CDR1 SEHNR, CDR2 FQNEAQ (reference sequence). V lost 1 base, J lost 5 bases, and 7 bases lay in between. The CDR3 is made up of 13 amino acids.

The rearrangement joins TRBV10-1 to TRBJ1-1, with a possible D match to TRBD1 (5 bases). Germline V lookup: CDR1 WNHNN, CDR2 SYGVQD (reference sequence). Trimming stripped 2 bases from V and 4 bases from J, with 14 bases between. The CDR3 spans 15 residues. The CDR3 bases are TGCGCCAGCAGTGAGGAAAGGGGATGGAGCACTGAAGCTTTCTTT. Its protein product is CASSEERGWSTEAFF.

The chain combines TRBV7-9 with TRBJ1-2; tentatively, D is TRBD1 (5 bases). Per germline, CDR1 SEHNR and CDR2 FQNEAQ (reference sequence). Trimming took off 10 bases at V and 2 bases at J, with 17 bases between the two ends. The CDR3 covers 14 residues. The CDR3 sequence is CAIARRGRNYGYTF. The CDR3, as DNA: TGTGCCATCGCAAGGCGGGGGAGGAACTATGGCTACACCTTC. The variable domain in full, completed from reference TRBV7-9 and TRBJ1-2, reads DTGVSQNPRHKITKRGQNVTFRCDPISEHNRLYWYRQTLGQGPEFLTYFQNEAQLEKSRLLSDRFSAERPKGSFSTLEIQRTEQGDSAMYLCAIARRGRNYGYTFGSGTRLTVV.

V is TRBV11-2 and J is TRBJ2-7; no clear D. The CDR3 is made up of 13 amino acids. The germline V gene has CDR1 SGHAT and CDR2 FQNNGV. Trimming took 0 bases from V and 6 from J, leaving 9 bases between them. In DNA form, the CDR3 reads TGTGCCAGCAGCTTAGATCGTAACTCCGAGCAGTACTTC. This translates into CASSLDRNSEQYF.

The V and J genes are TRBV6-5 and TRBJ2-3; a possible D gene is TRBD1 (6 bases). Germline V gene data show CDR1 as MNHEY and CDR2 as SVGAGI. The CDR3 has 15 amino acids. V was pared by 5 bases and J by 3 bases, with 15 bases between. The CDR3 loop is CASSALITGTDTQYF. The CDR3 DNA reads TGTGCCAGCAGTGCACTGATAACAGGGACAGATACGCAGTATTTT.

CDR3: CASSSRKYRGPDTEAFF. The CDR3, as DNA: TGTGCCAGCAGCTCGAGAAAATATAGGGGGCCTGACACTGAAGCTTTCTTT. The chain recombines TRBV7-9 with TRBJ1-1, with 7 bases lining up with TRBD1. The CDR3 length is 17 residues. With 4 bases clipped from V and 3 bases from J, the junction kept 14 bases outside the gene matches. CDR1 and CDR2 from the germline V gene are SEHNR and FQNEAQ (reference sequence).